The clone carrying this TCR beta chain was seen once. The source of the sample is a study of shared clonotypes between healthy human individuals. The data were produced by immunoSEQ multiplex PCR, yet TCRdb's version contains in-frame clones alone and is incomplete. This table has roughly 2.4 million clones, approximately 94% appearing once. The donor cohort consisted entirely of Caucasian adults residing in Nashville, Tennessee. V dropped 9 bases and J dropped 0 bases, with 17 bases sitting between them. The CDR3 extends over 15 amino acids. Looked up from germline, CDR1 is SGHRS and CDR2 is YFSETQ. The TCR comes from a man between 18 and 35 years old in good health. This rearrangement joins TRBV5-1 to TRBJ2-3; D may correspond to TRBD1 or TRBD2 (5 bases each). Sequences were obtained from naive CD4+ T cells sorted from blood. Subset given: CD45RA+ positively selected. CDR3: CATSTWGPSTDTQYF. CDR3 DNA sequence: TGCGCCACGTCAACCTGGGGACCGAGCACAGATACGCAGTATTTT.